This is a list of T cell receptor beta chains from one sample in a study of cytomegalovirus exposure and HLA in healthy donors. TCRdb keeps only in-frame clones here, not all; method: immunoSEQ multiplex PCR. The data contain roughly 160,000 clones, approximately 88% of them singletons. The sample consisted of PBMCs. These TCRs come from a woman aged 30 to 39 in good health and CMV-seronegative. Both conserved end residues are part of each CDR3. Each record gives: V gene, clone size, J gene, D gene, CDR3 protein, CDR3 DNA. A D gene is named only where the DNA matches it firmly. Only part of the rows carry a size: once, few, many, or a class if the clone is expanded.

TRBV10-2	few	TRBJ1-1	TRBD1	CASTGQENTEAFF	TGCGCCAGCACGGGACAGGAGAACACTGAAGCTTTCTTT
TRBV15	.	TRBJ2-6	TRBD2	CATSRGAGGAGANVLTF	TGTGCCACCAGCAGGGGAGCGGGGGGAGCTGGGGCCAACGTCCTGACTTTC
TRBV11-2	.	TRBJ2-2	TRBD2	CASSLAVLAGRTGELFF	TGTGCCAGCAGCTTAGCTGTCCTAGCGGGTCGCACCGGGGAGCTGTTTTTT
TRBV7-3	.	TRBJ2-7	TRBD2	CASSPSGGLLSDEQYF	TGTGCCAGCAGCCCTAGCGGGGGGCTCCTATCCGACGAGCAGTACTTC
TRBV6-4	.	TRBJ1-5	.	CASSVDIYSNQPQHF	TGTGCCAGCAGTGTCGACATATATAGCAATCAGCCCCAGCATTTT
TRBV5-1	.	TRBJ1-1	.	CASSTKQGSNTEAFF	TGCGCCAGCAGCACTAAACAGGGATCGAACACTGAAGCTTTCTTT
TRBV27	.	TRBJ2-7	.	CASKGGWSYEQYF	TGTGCCAGCAAAGGGGGATGGTCCTACGAGCAGTACTTC
TRBV19	.	TRBJ2-2	TRBD1	CASSTSGQGTGELFF	TGTGCCAGTAGTACCTCGGGACAGGGGACCGGGGAGCTGTTTTTT
TRBV2	once	TRBJ2-1	TRBD2	CASRATSGGLSSYNEQFF	TGTGCCAGCAGGGCAACTAGCGGGGGGCTGAGCTCCTACAATGAGCAGTTCTTC
TRBV7-2	.	TRBJ1-1	.	CASSLRGPRNTEAFF	TGTGCCAGCAGCCTCAGGGGTCCCAGGAACACTGAAGCTTTCTTT
TRBV27	.	TRBJ1-2	.	CASSSPSDSPGYGYTF	TGTGCCAGCAGTTCACCCTCGGACTCCCCGGGGTATGGCTACACCTTC
TRBV19	.	TRBJ2-7	TRBD1	CASSMTGSYEQYF	TGTGCCAGTAGTATGACAGGGAGCTACGAGCAGTACTTC